This section outlines one T cell receptor (beta chain) sequence together with its context. Its antigen has not been determined. Per-base qualities were not stored, and no clone one base away is much larger. Collaborating institutions collected whole blood in K2EDTA tubes following their own protocols. For TCRbeta analysis, collaborators shipped samples as frozen whole blood, isolated PBMCs, or DNA extracted from either of those sample types. The entry originates in a study of blood T cell repertoires in COVID-19 (dated by TCRdb to 2019 to 2021). For the study in its entirety: The collaborator samples originated in the United States, Italy and Spain and spanned the acute and convalescent phases of COVID-19. The material from the prospective study consisted of cDNA or gDNA derived from T cells, B-cell-depleted T cells, or PBMCs. Deeply sampled blood TCRbeta repertoires from subjects exposed to, actively infected with, or recovered from COVID-19 were included in the dataset. The repertoires were released in a freely available public database meant as a resource for research on the immune response to SARS-CoV-2. The samples were drawn from two sources: the first 160 participants of the ongoing ImmuneRACE study, and 1,200 or so subjects contributed by 6 global collaborators. Nearly every sample came with metadata listing a de-identified subject ID, COVID-19 status, age in years and sex. Where available, HLA class I and class II types were taken from metadata supplied by the sample provider and were not determined by assay-based typing.

The immunoSEQ Assay, a bias-controlled multiplex PCR, was used to amplify TCRbeta CDR3 regions from genomic DNA. As for how the authors treated the data: The number of nucleated cells in each sample was estimated from the amplification of reference gene primers within the assay. Sequence reads were collapsed and filtered to measure the absolute abundance of every unique TCRbeta CDR3 rearrangement. Productive Simpson clonality was computed per sample as the square root of Simpson's diversity index over productive rearrangements. Drawn from immuneACCESS, this table holds only the in-frame rearrangements with V and J called that TCRdb kept. Clones are partly lost; checked studies trace under half to an unresolved V gene and leave the rest unexplained. That table gives V, J and clone size, and the DNA gave D and trimming. The sample contains 110,000 to 150,000 clones, roughly 88% of them found a single time. Less than 2% of the sample is held by the ten biggest clonotypes.

The germline V gene sets CDR1 to MDHEN and CDR2 to SYDVKM. V drops 6 bases and J drops 3 bases, leaving 8 bases in between. Inclusive of the bounding cysteine and phenylalanine, the CDR3 is 12 residues long. Kept here is only the CDR3 DNA, which spans 36 bases and is read in frame from base 1. Paper-wide results and their limitations: The amount of clinical and demographic metadata varied by source and participant and was provided uncurated.

The TCR originated in an older woman with acute or convalescent COVID-19. Material for sequencing was peripheral blood. The chain couples TRBV28 to TRBJ1-1; the D gene is unclear. The CDR3 has the sequence CASSRRDTEAFF. The DNA reads as follows: TGTGCCAGCAGCCGACGGGACACTGAAGCTTTCTTT.